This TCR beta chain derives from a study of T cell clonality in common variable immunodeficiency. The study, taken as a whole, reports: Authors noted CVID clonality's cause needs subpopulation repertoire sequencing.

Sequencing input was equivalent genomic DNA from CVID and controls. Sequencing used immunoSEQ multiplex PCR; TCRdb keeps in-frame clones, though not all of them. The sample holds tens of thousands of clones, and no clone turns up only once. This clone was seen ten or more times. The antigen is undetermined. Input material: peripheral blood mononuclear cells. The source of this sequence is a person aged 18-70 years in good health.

Partial CDR3 DNA: TGCAGCGTTGAAGATAACAGGGTAGTACGCAATGAG. The encoded protein is CSVEDNRVVRNE. In full, the CDR3 is CSVEDNRVVRNEQFF. This chain links TRBV29-1 with TRBJ2-1; TRBD1 is a possible D gene (6 bases). The read is 3 residues too short to cover the CDR3 end, so that end is filled in from the germline J gene. Trimming took 0 bases from V and 6 from J, leaving 15 bases between them. Germline loops: CDR1 SQVTM, CDR2 ANQGSEA. This CDR3 is built from 15 residues.